This T cell receptor (beta chain) derives from a study of T cell repertoires in cytomegalovirus infection. On the study more broadly: It was the public TCR beta signatures that indicated both CMV infection and matching HLA type. Whole-study findings and limits: The response measured ex vivo was dominated by TCR beta clonotypes (HLA-C-restricted and CMV-specific).

This clonotype was recorded a few times. Its antigen is unidentified. V was pared by 4 bases and J by 7 bases, with 13 bases of the junction left unmatched. CDR3 length equals 15 residues. Germline values: CDR1 SGHRS, CDR2 YFSETQ. MiXCR, run by TCRdb on the reads, gives a single entry per CDR3 protein. Of 450,000 to 550,000 distinct CDR3 sequences listed, 15% to 20% were seen once; the top ten hold 20% to 30%. This clonotype originated in a human donor in good health (CMV status not recorded). Some clones in this sample may be carry-over from other donors' samples. The V and J genes are TRBV5-1 and TRBJ1-2; 7 bases map to TRBD1. Sequenced: CD8+ T cells from PBMCs. The CDR3 DNA is TGCGCCAGCAGCCTATCGGGACAGCCCCCAGGTGGCTACACCTTC. Protein product: CASSLSGQPPGGYTF.